This T cell receptor (beta chain) emerged from a study of cytomegalovirus exposure and HLA in healthy donors. A word on this clone: Its antigen is as yet unknown.

PCR was performed using 60 Vbeta and 13 Jbeta primers. TCRdb's table, derived via immunoSEQ multiplex PCR, lists solely in-frame clones and lacks some. The sample comprises about 190,000 clones, around 86% of which are singletons, and around 9.6% rests with the top ten. The J segment lost 4 bases and the V segment lost 4 bases, leaving 10 bases of the junction unmatched. The germline gives CDR1 MNHNS, CDR2 SASEGT. The CDR3 length is 16 residues. Healthy bone marrow donors formed the donor group. Notes on the study in general: TCR beta chains numbering under 200 were designated cytomegalovirus-associated. Using the classifier, cytomegalovirus status was reportedly diagnosed with high specificity and sensitivity.

Source material: PBMCs. This sequence was found in a woman aged 45-59 years in good health and CMV-seropositive. The chain joins TRBV6-1 to TRBJ2-1, with 7 positions matching TRBD1. The CDR3: CASSGPGTVPYNEQFF. DNA for the CDR3: TGTGCCAGCAGTGGACCCGGGACAGTTCCATACAATGAGCAGTTCTTC.